The rows below give T cell receptor beta chains drawn from one sample of a study of blood T cell repertoires in COVID-19. Sequenced by immunoSEQ multiplex PCR; TCRdb stores in-frame clones only, minus some. This table has around 38,000 clones, around 86% appearing once. The sequenced material came from peripheral blood. Receptor source: a man in his 70s with acute or convalescent COVID-19. Each CDR3 is given with its conserved first and last residue. Fields, in order: clone size, D gene, J gene, V gene, CDR3 protein, CDR3 DNA. The D gene is left open where the match is weak. Size is omitted from some rows. Given values are once, few, many or a class for expanded clones.

>-|TRBD1|TRBJ1-4|TRBV9
CASSASGTGFEKLFF
TGTGCCAGCAGCGCGTCCGGGACAGGGTTTGAAAAACTGTTTTTT
>-|TRBD1|TRBJ1-1|TRBV6-2/TRBV6-3
CASSYIFTRAGGMETEAFF
TGTGCCAGCAGTTACATATTTACTCGGGCAGGGGGGATGGAGACTGAAGCTTTCTTT
>-|TRBD2|TRBJ2-5|TRBV27
CASSSGRLETQYF
TGTGCCAGCAGTAGCGGGAGACTAGAGACCCAGTACTTC
>-|-|TRBJ2-2|TRBV9
CASSVRVAGELFF
TGTGCCAGCAGCGTACGGGTGGCCGGGGAGCTGTTTTTT
>-|-|TRBJ1-2|TRBV29-1
CSVESGTEGYTF
TGCAGCGTTGAGTCCGGGACTGAAGGCTACACCTTC
>-|-|TRBJ1-4|TRBV9
CASSDDGGANEKLFF
TGTGCCAGCAGCGATGATGGAGGCGCTAATGAAAAACTGTTTTTT
>-|-|TRBJ1-1|TRBV4-1
CASSPLGGGNTEAFF
TGCGCCAGCAGCCCTCTCGGGGGGGGTAACACTGAAGCTTTCTTT
>-|-|TRBJ2-1|TRBV18
CASSPPLDSLGEQFF
TGTGCCAGCTCACCACCGTTGGACTCCCTTGGTGAGCAGTTCTTC
>-|TRBD1|TRBJ2-5|TRBV9
CASTGDSQETQYF
TGTGCCAGCACCGGGGACAGCCAAGAGACCCAGTACTTC
>-|TRBD1|TRBJ2-7|TRBV5-5
CASQRGTGSLEQYF
TGTGCCAGTCAACGGGGGACAGGGAGTTTGGAGCAGTACTTC
>-|-|TRBJ1-1|TRBV9
CASSQGQGGTEAFF
TGTGCCAGCAGCCAGGGGCAGGGCGGCACTGAAGCTTTCTTT
>-|TRBD1|TRBJ1-5|TRBV6-1
CASSGQGRNQPQHF
TGTGCCAGCAGCGGACAGGGGCGGAATCAGCCCCAGCATTTT
>-|TRBD1|TRBJ1-5|TRBV28
CASSLYRGRRPQHF
TGTGCCAGCAGTTTATATAGGGGGCGAAGGCCCCAGCATTTT
>-|TRBD1|TRBJ1-1|TRBV5-4
CASSPRGHFPEAFF
TGTGCCAGCAGTCCCAGGGGGCATTTCCCTGAAGCTTTCTTT
>-|-|TRBJ1-3|TRBV7-9
CASSLWGPGNTIYF
TGTGCCAGCAGCTTGTGGGGGCCTGGAAACACCATATATTTT
>-|-|TRBJ1-3|TRBV6-6
CASSYSGARTGNTIYF
TGTGCCAGCAGTTACTCGGGGGCAAGAACTGGAAACACCATATATTTT
>-|TRBD1|TRBJ2-5|TRBV6-5
CASSPNRGPQETQYF
TGTGCCAGCAGTCCTAACAGGGGGCCCCAGGAGACCCAGTACTTC
>-|TRBD2|TRBJ2-5|TRBV9
CASSGKRTSGQETQYF
TGTGCCAGCAGCGGGAAACGGACTAGCGGCCAAGAGACCCAGTACTTC
>-|-|TRBJ1-2|TRBV29-1
CSVGGQTSSGYTF
TGCAGCGTTGGGGGCCAGACATCCTCTGGCTACACCTTC
>-|TRBD1|TRBJ2-1|TRBV7-2
CASSQSWDREYNEQFF
TGTGCCAGCAGCCAAAGCTGGGACAGGGAGTACAATGAGCAGTTCTTC
>once|TRBD1|TRBJ2-3|TRBV30
CAWRGTGVPDTQYF
TGTGCCTGGAGGGGGACAGGGGTGCCAGATACGCAGTATTTT
>once|-|TRBJ2-1|TRBV5-1
CASSLLSSNNEQFF
TGCGCCAGCAGCTTGCTGTCTAGCAACAATGAGCAGTTCTTC
>-|-|TRBJ2-3|TRBV30
CAWGFQGTQYF
TGTGCCTGGGGCTTCCAGGGGACGCAGTATTTT
>few|-|TRBJ2-7|TRBV30
CAWSELQAFEQYF
TGTGCCTGGAGTGAGCTTCAGGCATTCGAGCAGTACTTC
>-|-|TRBJ1-3|TRBV18
CASSPGARAGNTIYF
TGTGCCAGCTCACCGGGGGCGCGAGCTGGAAACACCATATATTTT
>-|TRBD1|TRBJ1-5|TRBV28
CASSSQGDNQPQHF
TGTGCCAGCAGTTCACAGGGGGACAATCAGCCCCAGCATTTT
>-|-|TRBJ1-2|TRBV3-1/TRBV3-2
CASSQRGGYTF
TGTGCCAGCAGCCAACGGGGTGGCTACACCTTC
>once|TRBD1|TRBJ2-7|TRBV29-1
CSVTLTGGSYEQYF
TGCAGCGTTACCTTGACAGGGGGCTCCTACGAGCAGTACTTC
>once|-|TRBJ1-2|TRBV4-3
CASSQEWGQGSGYTF
TGCGCCAGCAGCCAAGAGTGGGGGCAGGGGAGTGGCTACACCTTC
>-|-|TRBJ1-3|TRBV2
CASSAGVESTIYF
TGTGCCAGCAGTGCCGGAGTGGAAAGCACCATATATTTT
>-|-|TRBJ2-2|TRBV5-1
CASSLDGGGTGELFF
TGCGCCAGCAGCTTGGACGGGGGAGGCACCGGGGAGCTGTTTTTT
>-|-|TRBJ1-2|TRBV3-1/TRBV3-2
CASSQAGGGWYYGYTF
TGTGCCAGCAGCCAAGCGGGGGGTGGTTGGTACTATGGCTACACCTTC
>-|TRBD1|TRBJ2-7|TRBV5-1
CASTSGTAYEQYF
TGCGCCAGCACCTCCGGGACAGCCTACGAGCAGTACTTC
>-|TRBD1|TRBJ2-1|TRBV7-9
CASSLGLTGADEQFF
TGTGCCAGCAGCTTAGGCTTGACAGGGGCGGATGAGCAGTTCTTC
>once|TRBD1|TRBJ2-1|TRBV5-1
CASRNGQGAYNEQFF
TGCGCCAGCAGAAATGGACAGGGGGCCTACAATGAGCAGTTCTTC
>-|-|TRBJ2-1|TRBV4-1
CASSIAADSYNEQFF
TGCGCCAGCAGCATTGCGGCGGATTCCTACAATGAGCAGTTCTTC
>-|-|TRBJ2-7|TRBV7-9
CASSLGQVSYEQYF
TGTGCCAGCAGCTTAGGACAGGTCTCCTACGAGCAGTACTTC
>-|TRBD1|TRBJ1-1|TRBV2
CASRGDRGGTEAFF
TGTGCCAGCAGGGGAGACAGGGGTGGTACTGAAGCTTTCTTT
>-|-|TRBJ1-1|TRBV30
CAWSYRYEAFF
TGTGCCTGGAGTTACAGATACGAAGCTTTCTTT
>-|-|TRBJ2-7|TRBV7-8
CASSSNSEQYF
TGTGCCAGCAGCTCGAACTCGGAGCAGTACTTC
>-|-|TRBJ2-5|TRBV3-1/TRBV3-2
CASSQDYTSGETQYF
TGTGCCAGCAGCCAAGATTACACATCTGGAGAGACCCAGTACTTC
>-|TRBD2|TRBJ2-1|TRBV5-1
CASSPQTSSNEQFF
TGCGCCAGCAGCCCCCAGACTAGCAGCAATGAGCAGTTCTTC